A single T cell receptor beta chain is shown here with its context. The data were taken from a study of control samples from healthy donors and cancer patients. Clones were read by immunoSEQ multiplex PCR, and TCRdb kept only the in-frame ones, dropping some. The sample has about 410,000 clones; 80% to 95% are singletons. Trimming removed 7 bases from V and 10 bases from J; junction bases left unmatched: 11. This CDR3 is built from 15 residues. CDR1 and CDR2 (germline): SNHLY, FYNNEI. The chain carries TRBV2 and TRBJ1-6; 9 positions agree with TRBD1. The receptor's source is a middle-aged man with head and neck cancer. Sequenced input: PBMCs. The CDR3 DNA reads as TGTGCCAGCATACCCCCGAGGACAGGGGAATCACCCCTCCACTTT. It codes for CASIPPRTGESPLHF.